This entry is about one TCR beta chain. The table came from immunoSEQ multiplex PCR; TCRdb's copy has only in-frame clones and leaves some out. The sample holds 150,000 or so clones, over 90% seen once. Trimming pared 5 bases from V and 7 bases from J, leaving 18 bases between. The CDR3 runs 16 residues. The germline gives CDR1 SGHAT, CDR2 FQDESV (reference sequence). The sample comes from a study of control samples from healthy donors and cancer patients. J is TRBJ1-6 and V is TRBV11-1, with D perhaps TRBD1 (5 bases). Sequencing was done on a sample of blood. The clonotype comes from a man aged 45-65 years in good health. The CDR3 DNA sequence: TGTGCCAGCAGCCCATCTCGGACGGGGCCCAATTCACCCCTCCACTTT. This translates into CASSPSRTGPNSPLHF.